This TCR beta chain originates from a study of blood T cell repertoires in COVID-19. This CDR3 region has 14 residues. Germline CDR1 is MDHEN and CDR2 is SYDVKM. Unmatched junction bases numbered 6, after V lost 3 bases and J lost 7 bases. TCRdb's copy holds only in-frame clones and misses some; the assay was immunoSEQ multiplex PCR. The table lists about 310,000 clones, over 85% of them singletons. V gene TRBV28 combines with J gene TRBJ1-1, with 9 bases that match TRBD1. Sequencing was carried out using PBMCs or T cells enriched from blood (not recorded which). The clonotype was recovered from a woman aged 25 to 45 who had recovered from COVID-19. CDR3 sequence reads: CASSLGGDRVEAFF. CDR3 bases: TGTGCCAGCAGTTTGGGGGGGGACAGGGTTGAAGCTTTCTTT.